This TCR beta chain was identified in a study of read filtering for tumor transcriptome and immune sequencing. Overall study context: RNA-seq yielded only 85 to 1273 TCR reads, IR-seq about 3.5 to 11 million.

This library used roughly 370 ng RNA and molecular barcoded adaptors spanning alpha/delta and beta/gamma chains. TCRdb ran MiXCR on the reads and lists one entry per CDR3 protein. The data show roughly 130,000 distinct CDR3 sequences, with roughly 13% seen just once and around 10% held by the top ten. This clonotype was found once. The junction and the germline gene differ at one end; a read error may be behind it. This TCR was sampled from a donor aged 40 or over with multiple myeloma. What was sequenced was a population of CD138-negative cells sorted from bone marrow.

CDR3 residues: CSARDLGSLNTEAVF. The CDR3 DNA reads TGCAGTGCTAGAGATTTGGGCAGCCTGAACACTGAAGCTGTCTTT. The chain employs TRBV20-1 and TRBJ1-1; no clear D gene. The germline gives CDR1 DFQATT, CDR2 SNEGSKA (reference sequence). The CDR3 extends over 15 amino acids.